The rows below give T cell receptor beta chains drawn from one sample of a study of T-cell reconstitution after alpha-beta-depleted transplantation in children. Each CDR3 protein gets one entry after TCRdb re-called the PCR reads with MiXCR. The sample lists fewer than 700,000 distinct CDR3 sequences, 13% occurring once. Sequenced material: PBMCs, mostly from graft donor cells, taken 360 days after TCRalphabeta/CD19-depleted stem cell transplant. These receptors were obtained from a male patient younger than 18 who had a stem cell transplant for acute myeloid leukemia, so the T cells may come from the graft donor. CDR3s include the opening cysteine and the closing phenylalanine or tryptophan. The D gene is left open where the match is weak. Only some rows state a clone size, as once, few, many or a class for expanded clones.

cdr3_length	clone_size	d_call	v_call	j_call	cdr3_aa	cdr3_nt
16	-	TRBD2	TRBV30	TRBJ2-7	CAWNKPGLAGVGEQYF	TGTGCCTGGAACAAACCCGGACTAGCGGGAGTAGGTGAGCAGTACTTC
13	-	-	TRBV20-1	TRBJ2-4	CSAPPGDENIQYF	TGCAGTGCCCCACCGGGGGACGAAAACATTCAGTACTTC
13	-	-	TRBV20-1	TRBJ1-5	CSARRPSNQPQHF	TGCAGTGCTAGACGGCCGAGCAATCAGCCCCAGCATTTT
15	few	-	TRBV5-6	TRBJ2-5	CASSSSPMSVETQYF	TGTGCCAGCAGTAGTAGCCCGATGTCGGTAGAGACCCAGTACTTC
14	-	-	TRBV7-9	TRBJ2-7	CASSLPLVSYEQYF	TGTGCCAGCAGCTTACCCCTAGTGTCCTACGAGCAGTACTTC
12	once	-	TRBV29-1	TRBJ2-2	CSVVSNTGELFF	TGCAGCGTTGTCTCGAACACCGGGGAGCTGTTTTTT
14	few	-	TRBV2	TRBJ2-3	CASRSLRGPDTQYF	TGTGCCTCCAGGAGCCTGCGGGGACCAGATACGCAGTATTTT
16	few	TRBD2	TRBV20-1	TRBJ2-5	CSANKPTSGRGETQYF	TGCAGTGCCAACAAACCTACTAGCGGGAGAGGAGAGACCCAGTACTTC
13	many	TRBD1	TRBV20-1	TRBJ2-4	CSATGQGGNIQYF	TGCAGTGCTACAGGACAGGGGGGAAACATTCAGTACTTC
15	few	-	TRBV20-1	TRBJ2-5	CSATVGTPQWETQYF	TGCAGTGCTACCGTGGGGACACCCCAGTGGGAGACCCAGTACTTC
16	-	TRBD2	TRBV20-1	TRBJ2-1	CSATSPTGGTYNEQFF	TGCAGTGCTACCTCCCCGACGGGGGGGACTTACAATGAGCAGTTCTTC
14	many	-	TRBV10-3	TRBJ2-7	CAISARGLTYEQYF	TGTGCCATCAGTGCCCGGGGGCTTACCTACGAGCAGTACTTC
16	few	TRBD1	TRBV29-1	TRBJ2-7	CSVEAGTGQGAGEQYF	TGCAGCGTTGAAGCCGGTACAGGACAGGGGGCGGGGGAGCAGTACTTC
14	many	TRBD2	TRBV20-1	TRBJ2-1	CSARPSGRANEQFF	TGCAGTGCTAGGCCTAGCGGGAGGGCTAATGAGCAGTTCTTC
12	many	-	TRBV6-6	TRBJ2-5	CAIGYPGETQYF	TGTGCAATAGGTTATCCGGGGGAGACCCAGTACTTC
17	few	TRBD2	TRBV7-4	TRBJ2-7	CASSFFLTSGNSYEQYF	TGTGCCAGCAGCTTTTTTCTGACTAGCGGGAACTCCTACGAGCAGTACTTC
14	many	-	TRBV5-1	TRBJ2-2	CASSTGSSTGELFF	TGCGCCAGCAGCACAGGGTCCTCCACCGGGGAGCTGTTTTTT
16	few	TRBD1	TRBV4-3	TRBJ2-7	CASSQDWDRGQYEQYF	TGCGCCAGCAGCCAAGATTGGGACAGGGGACAATACGAGCAGTACTTC
15	-	-	TRBV20-1	TRBJ2-1	CSAREPVALYNEQFF	TGCAGTGCTAGAGAACCAGTAGCCCTTTACAATGAGCAGTTCTTC
14	-	-	TRBV11-2	TRBJ2-3	CASSLVRSGEPQYF	TGTGCCAGCAGCTTAGTAAGATCAGGGGAACCGCAGTATTTT
11	many	-	TRBV29-1	TRBJ2-7	CSSATGPEQYF	TGCAGCTCAGCCACAGGACCCGAGCAGTACTTC
16	many	-	TRBV4-2	TRBJ2-3	CASSQDRGGSTDTQYF	TGTGCCAGCAGCCAAGATAGAGGGGGGAGCACAGATACGCAGTATTTT
13	few	-	TRBV2	TRBJ2-5	CASGAQPQETQYF	TGTGCCAGCGGGGCGCAGCCCCAAGAGACCCAGTACTTC
14	few	TRBD2	TRBV6-5	TRBJ2-7	CASSYREVPYEQYF	TGTGCCAGCAGTTACCGGGAGGTACCCTACGAGCAGTACTTC
15	-	-	TRBV28	TRBJ2-5	CASSPLGFGRETQYF	TGTGCCAGCAGTCCTCTAGGTTTCGGCCGAGAGACCCAGTACTTC
15	-	-	TRBV7-6	TRBJ2-7	CASSLARIPPYEQYF	TGTGCCAGCAGCTTAGCGCGAATACCACCCTACGAGCAGTACTTC
18	few	TRBD2	TRBV18	TRBJ2-5	CASSELLLAGAAQETQYF	TGTGCCAGCTCCGAGTTGCTGCTAGCGGGAGCCGCCCAAGAGACCCAGTACTTC
13	many	TRBD2	TRBV5-1	TRBJ2-1	CASSLAVTSEQFF	TGCGCCAGCAGCTTGGCCGTGACTAGCGAGCAGTTCTTC
13	-	-	TRBV20-1	TRBJ2-7	CSARGATSYEQYF	TGCAGTGCTAGGGGGGCGACCTCCTACGAGCAGTACTTC
15	few	TRBD1	TRBV3-1	TRBJ2-1	CASSPHRDRHNEQFF	TGTGCCAGCAGCCCTCACCGGGACAGACACAATGAGCAGTTCTTC
17	-	-	TRBV5-5	TRBJ2-5	CASRHDIGGRGQETQYF	TGTGCCAGCAGGCACGATATTGGGGGACGGGGCCAAGAGACCCAGTACTTC
17	-	TRBD2	TRBV5-1	TRBJ2-7	CASSSRGTSGRPYEQYF	TGCGCCAGCAGCTCCAGGGGGACTAGCGGGAGACCCTACGAGCAGTACTTC
15	few	TRBD1	TRBV28	TRBJ1-2	CASSLWDRVGYGYTF	TGTGCCAGCAGTTTATGGGACAGGGTTGGGTATGGCTACACCTTC
15	-	TRBD2	TRBV7-9	TRBJ2-7	CASSPLAGDFYEQYF	TGTGCCAGCAGCCCTCTAGCGGGAGATTTCTACGAGCAGTACTTC
12	-	-	TRBV10-3	TRBJ2-1	CAIRANNNEQFF	TGTGCCATCAGGGCTAATAACAATGAGCAGTTCTTC
13	many	-	TRBV20-1	TRBJ2-5	CSAMAGDGETQYF	TGCAGTGCTATGGCAGGGGACGGAGAGACCCAGTACTTC
14	-	-	TRBV27	TRBJ1-2	CASSLAYGVYGYTF	TGTGCCAGCAGTTTAGCTTACGGGGTCTATGGCTACACCTTC
14	few	-	TRBV28	TRBJ1-5	CASSRTRQVEPQHF	TGTGCCAGCAGTCGAACCCGCCAAGTGGAGCCCCAGCATTTT
17	-	TRBD2	TRBV24-1	TRBJ2-5	CATSDGGGGWYYETQYF	TGTGCCACCAGTGATGGCGGGGGGGGATGGTACTATGAGACCCAGTACTTC
16	-	-	TRBV9	TRBJ2-1	CASSVGSGRSYNEQFF	TGTGCCAGCAGCGTGGGAAGCGGTCGCTCCTACAATGAGCAGTTCTTC
14	few	-	TRBV12-3/TRBV12-4	TRBJ2-1	CASTLWGGHNEQFF	TGTGCCAGCACCCTGTGGGGGGGCCACAATGAGCAGTTCTTC
15	-	-	TRBV15	TRBJ2-7	CATSRDPPITYEQYF	TGTGCCACCAGCAGAGATCCTCCCATTACCTACGAGCAGTACTTC
15	few	TRBD1	TRBV5-1	TRBJ2-1	CASSLVGQGLNEQFF	TGCGCCAGCAGCTTGGTGGGACAGGGTTTGAATGAGCAGTTCTTC
16	-	-	TRBV19	TRBJ1-5	CASSIDLGISNQPQHF	TGTGCCAGTAGTATAGATCTCGGCATTAGCAATCAGCCCCAGCATTTT
11	many	-	TRBV29-1	TRBJ2-7	CSVGASGTHHF	TGCAGCGTTGGGGCTTCCGGGACCCATCACTTC
18	few	TRBD2	TRBV11-1	TRBJ2-5	CASSLPPYGRAPQETQYF	TGTGCCAGCAGCTTACCCCCCTACGGGAGGGCCCCCCAAGAGACCCAGTACTTC
12	few	-	TRBV20-1	TRBJ2-3	CSARPDPLSQYF	TGCAGTGCTAGACCTGATCCGCTTTCGCAGTATTTT
19	-	TRBD2	TRBV25-1	TRBJ2-6	CASSSMTSGRFPGANVLTF	TGTGCCAGCAGCTCAATGACTAGCGGGAGGTTCCCCGGGGCCAACGTCCTGACTTTC